The 24 T cell receptor beta chains below were found in one sample sequenced in a study of blood T cell repertoires in COVID-19. The repertoire was sequenced with immunoSEQ multiplex PCR; TCRdb's copy has only in-frame clones and lacks some. The data hold a few hundred thousand clones, with around 87% observed a single time. Sequenced material: PBMCs or T cells enriched from blood (not recorded which). The receptor set was obtained from a woman aged 45-65 years who had recovered from COVID-19.

The chain couples TRBV21-1 to TRBJ2-3; the table's D call TRBD2 went unverified against the DNA. TRBV21-1 is labeled a pseudogene. CDR3 length: 20 residues. The CDR3 coding sequence is TGTGCCAGCAGCAAAGATAGGTTAGGGACTAGTTTGAATGGCACAGATACGCAGTATTTT. Encoded protein: CASSKDRLGTSLNGTDTQYF.

This rearrangement joins TRBV28 to TRBJ1-1; 8 nucleotides agree with TRBD1. This CDR3 spans 13 amino acids. Germline CDR1 MDHEN, CDR2 SYDVKM. Unmatched junction bases numbered 6, after V lost 6 bases and J lost 6 bases. The CDR3, as DNA: TGTGCCAGCAGACGCAACAGGGGGGCTGAAGCTTTCTTT. It yields the protein CASRRNRGAEAFF.

In this sample, this clone turned up once. The J gene is TRBJ2-5, the V gene TRBV7-2; 7 nucleotides line up with TRBD1. The length of the CDR3 is 16 residues. The J segment lost 5 bases and the V segment lost 3 bases, leaving 12 bases of the junction unmatched. Germline V lookup: CDR1 SGHTA, CDR2 FQGNSA. As DNA, the CDR3 is TGTGCCAGCAGCTTGCTCGAGGGGGCAGTAAAGGAGACCCAGTACTTC. Translating it yields CASSLLEGAVKETQYF.

This clone was found once. Other DNA sequences in this specimen translate into the identical CDR3. This chain connects TRBV12-3 or TRBV12-4 to TRBJ1-5; TRBD1 might be the D (6 bases). V lost 5 bases, J lost 4 bases, and 9 bases lay in between. This CDR3 has 13 amino acids. The CDR3: CASSSTGNQPQHF. CDR3 in DNA: TGTGCCAGCAGTAGCACAGGGAATCAGCCCCAGCATTTT.

The rearrangement joins TRBV7-9 to TRBJ2-7; TRBD2 matches 9 bases. J lost 3 bases, V lost 5 bases, and 11 bases had no gene match. Germline V lookup: CDR1 SEHNR, CDR2 FQNEAQ (reference sequence). This CDR3 region has 16 residues. For the CDR3, the DNA is TGTGCCAGCAGCCAAGATATAGCGGGAGCAATCTACGAGCAGTACTTC. The encoded protein is CASSQDIAGAIYEQYF.

The chain couples TRBV9 to TRBJ2-5, with 9 bases aligning to TRBD2. Trimming took 3 bases from V and 3 from J; bases not matched to a gene: 12. Per germline, CDR1 SGDLS and CDR2 YYNGEE. The CDR3 is made up of 17 amino acids. CDR3: CASSAPGRGGQKETQYF. CDR3 nucleotides: TGTGCCAGCAGCGCCCCCGGGCGGGGGGGACAGAAAGAGACCCAGTACTTC.

CDR3 in DNA: TGTGCCAGCAGCTTAAGGGGGCCGGGACAGGGCCATTCACCCCTCCACTTT. This encodes CASSLRGPGQGHSPLHF. The chain links TRBV7-8 to TRBJ1-6; 9 bases are shared with TRBD1. This CDR3 has 17 residues. Trimming removed 2 bases from V and 8 bases from J; junction bases left unmatched: 10. In germline, CDR1 is SGHVS, CDR2 FQNEAQ.

CDR3 nucleotide sequence: TGTGCCAGCAGCCCCCCGGGGGGAGCGGGCGCAGATACGCAGTATTTT. It yields the protein CASSPPGGAGADTQYF. This rearrangement joins TRBV7-3 to TRBJ2-3, with 7 bases aligning to TRBD2. The germline gives CDR1 SGHTA, CDR2 FQGTGA. Trimming at V came to 5 bases and at J to 4 bases, leaving 12 bases not matched to a gene. This CDR3 region has 16 residues.

There are a few counts of this clone. The chain employs TRBV19 and TRBJ2-3; no clear D. Germline-derived CDR1 and CDR2 are LNHDA and SQIVND (reference sequence). The CDR3 is 16 residues long. Trimming cost V 3 bases and J 8 bases, with 21 bases left between them. The CDR3 sequence: CASSIPGGGITGTQYF. CDR3 coding DNA: TGTGCCAGTAGTATCCCTGGCGGCGGCATCACGGGTACGCAGTATTTT. Supplemented by reference TRBV19 and TRBJ2-3, the full variable domain reads DGGITQSPKYLFRKEGQNVTLSCEQNLNHDAMYWYRQDPGQGLRLIYYSQIVNDFQKGDIAEGYSVSREKKESFPLTVTSAQKNPTAFYLCASSIPGGGITGTQYFGPGTRLTVL.

This chain uses TRBV20-1 with TRBJ1-1; 7 positions agree with TRBD1. The V gene end was trimmed by 6 bases and the J gene end by 8 bases; junction bases not matched to a gene: 6. The CDR3 contains 11 residues. The V gene's germline CDR1 is DFQATT and CDR2 SNEGSKA (reference sequence). CDR3 residues: CSAATGFEAFF. The DNA of the CDR3 is TGCAGTGCCGCGACAGGGTTCGAAGCTTTCTTT.

Here the CDR3 reads CASSLVGGAPTDTQYF. In DNA, the CDR3 is TGTGCCAGCAGCTTAGTAGGGGGCGCTCCCACAGATACGCAGTATTTT. This sequence joins TRBV11-2 and TRBJ2-3; TRBD1 aligns across 7 bases. This CDR3 contains 16 residues. V lost 1 base to trimming and J lost 2 bases; unmatched junction nucleotides: 6. Germline V gene lookup returns CDR1 SGHAT and CDR2 FQNNGV.

The rearrangement joins TRBV15 to TRBJ2-3, with D perhaps matching TRBD1 (5 bases). Trimming removed 3 bases at V and 2 bases at J, with 9 bases between. CDR3 length: 14 amino acids. Germline V gene data show CDR1 as LNHNV and CDR2 as YYDKDF (reference sequence). The CDR3 here is CATSSTRATDTQYF. Here the CDR3 DNA reads TGTGCCACCAGCAGTACCAGGGCCACAGATACGCAGTATTTT. The full variable domain, rest sourced from reference TRBV15 and TRBJ2-3, is DAMVIQNPRYQVTQFGKPVTLSCSQTLNHNVMYWYQQKSSQAPKLLFHYYDKDFNNEADTPDNFQSRRPNTSFCFLDIRSPGLGDTAMYLCATSSTRATDTQYFGPGTRLTVL.

This rearrangement joins TRBV21-1 to TRBJ2-3; whether TRBD2, the table's D call, matches the DNA was not checked. TRBV21-1 is recorded as a pseudogene. CDR3 length: 14 residues. CDR3 nucleotide sequence: TGTGCCAGCAGCACAAGGGAGGGTCCAGATACGCAGTATTTT. Translated, it gives CASSTREGPDTQYF.

The chain carries TRBV5-5 and TRBJ2-1, with unresolved D. V gave up 5 bases and J gave up 5 bases, with 11 bases separating them. The CDR3 consists of 13 residues. Germline CDR1 and CDR2: SGHKS and YYEKEE (reference sequence). The CDR3 loop reads CASRLRENNEQFF. The CDR3 region has the DNA TGTGCCAGCAGGCTGCGTGAAAACAATGAGCAGTTCTTC.

The J gene is TRBJ2-3, the V gene TRBV10-1; 12 nucleotides match TRBD2. This CDR3 is built from 18 residues. Germline V lookup: CDR1 WNHNN, CDR2 SYGVQD (reference sequence). The J segment lost 3 bases and the V segment lost 5 bases, leaving 12 bases of the junction unmatched. The CDR3 is CASSSVWTSGTGTDTQYF. CDR3 DNA: TGCGCCAGCAGTTCAGTATGGACTAGCGGGACTGGGACAGATACGCAGTATTTT.

V and J are TRBV30 and TRBJ2-3, with a tentative D call TRBD1 (8 bases). Germline V gene data show CDR1 as GTSNPN and CDR2 as SVGIG (reference sequence). The germline V and J ends were trimmed by 2 bases and 4 bases, with 13 bases remaining between them. The CDR3 loop spans 14 amino acids. The CDR3 loop is CAWSRTGRADTQYF. CDR3 sequence (DNA): TGTGCCTGGAGTCGGACAGGGAGGGCAGATACGCAGTATTTT.

In this sample, this clone turned up once. Other DNA sequences within the sample encode an identical CDR3. The chain joins TRBV7-9 to TRBJ2-7; possible D gene TRBD1, 6 bases. Trimming cost V 8 bases and J 3 bases, with 8 bases left between them. Germline V gene sequence: CDR1 SEHNR, CDR2 FQNEAQ (reference sequence). The CDR3 runs to 11 residues. Written as DNA, the CDR3 is TGTGCCAGCGTAGGGGGCTACGAGCAGTACTTC. Its protein product is CASVGGYEQYF.

The rearrangement joins TRBV18 to TRBJ2-3; TRBD2 agrees at 7 bases. The CDR3 covers 16 residues. V trimming: 3 bases; J trimming: 6 bases; junction bases outside the gene matches: 12. The germline V gene encodes CDR1 KGHSH and CDR2 LQKENI. CDR3 sequence (DNA): TGTGCCAGCTCACCGAACACTGCGGGAGTTTCGGATACGCAGTATTTT. It encodes CASSPNTAGVSDTQYF. The variable domain in full, with the rest retrieved from reference TRBV18 and TRBJ2-3, is NAGVMQNPRHLVRRRGQEARLRCSPMKGHSHVYWYRQLPEEGLKFMVYLQKENIIDESGMPKERFSAEFPKEGPSILRIQQVVRGDSAAYFCASSPNTAGVSDTQYFGPGTRLTVL.

The rearrangement links TRBV18 to TRBJ1-5; 7 bases map to TRBD1. This CDR3 has 14 residues. V shed 4 bases and J 6 bases; nucleotides not matched to a gene: 6. Germline CDR1 and CDR2: KGHSH and LQKENI. The CDR3 reads CASSHDRDGQPQHF. CDR3 DNA: TGTGCCAGCTCACATGACAGGGACGGTCAGCCCCAGCATTTT.

V and J are TRBV7-8 and TRBJ2-3; weak D call: TRBD1 (6 bases). Looked up from germline, CDR1 is SGHVS and CDR2 is FQNEAQ. The CDR3 is made up of 18 amino acids. V dropped 1 base and J dropped 6 bases, with 23 bases sitting between them. CDR3 protein: CASSLVYRVKEGTDTQYF. The CDR3 nucleotides are TGTGCCAGCAGCTTAGTATACAGGGTCAAGGAAGGGACGGATACGCAGTATTTT.

The chain combines TRBV7-9 with TRBJ2-7; 9 bases are shared with TRBD2. Germline lookup yields CDR1 SEHNR and CDR2 FQNEAQ (reference sequence). V gave up 5 bases and J gave up 2 bases; unmatched junction bases: 4. This CDR3 has 14 amino acids. In nucleotides, the CDR3 is TGTGCCAGCAGCCAACTAGCGGGCCCCTACGAGCAGTACTTC. Translation: CASSQLAGPYEQYF. The full variable domain, its missing parts supplied by reference TRBV7-9 and TRBJ2-7, is DTGVSQNPRHKITKRGQNVTFRCDPISEHNRLYWYRQTLGQGPEFLTYFQNEAQLEKSRLLSDRFSAERPKGSFSTLEIQRTEQGDSAMYLCASSQLAGPYEQYFGPGTRLTVT.

The V call is TRBV5-8, the J call TRBJ2-7; D may be TRBD2 (8 bases). Trimming left V 5 bases short and J 3 bases short, with 24 bases between. CDR3 length equals 17 residues. Germline CDR1 is SGHTS and CDR2 is YDEGEE. CDR3 sequence reads: CASRSHTGRGQIYEQYF. DNA of the CDR3: TGTGCCAGCAGGTCACATACCGGGAGGGGGCAAATCTACGAGCAGTACTTC.

J is TRBJ2-1 and V is TRBV9; TRBD2 matches at 8 bases. Looked up from germline, CDR1 is SGDLS and CDR2 is YYNGEE. The CDR3 contains 16 residues. The J segment lost 4 bases and the V segment lost 0 bases, leaving 6 bases of the junction unmatched. CDR3 coding DNA: TGTGCCAGCAGCGTAGGGGTAAGCGGGGGATACAATGAGCAGTTCTTC. The encoded protein is CASSVGVSGGYNEQFF. Complete variable domain (other parts from reference TRBV9 and TRBJ2-1): DSGVTQTPKHLITATGQRVTLRCSPRSGDLSVYWYQQSLDQGLQFLIQYYNGEERAKGNILERFSAQQFPDLHSELNLSSLELGDSALYFCASSVGVSGGYNEQFFGPGTRLTVL.

The rearrangement joins TRBV9 to TRBJ2-1, with TRBD2 matching over 11 bases. CDR3 size: 17 residues. CDR1 and CDR2 (germline): SGDLS, YYNGEE. V was pared by 3 bases and J by 0 bases, with 5 bases of the junction left unmatched. Written as DNA, the CDR3 is TGTGCCAGCAGCGGATTAGCGGGAGGGTTCTCCTACAATGAGCAGTTCTTC. Amino acids: CASSGLAGGFSYNEQFF.